This T cell receptor (beta chain) was retrieved from a study of blood T cell repertoires in COVID-19. Germline values: CDR1 ENHRY, CDR2 SYGVKD. Trimming took 4 bases from V and 4 from J, leaving 7 bases between them. The CDR3 has 12 amino acids. The data were produced by immunoSEQ multiplex PCR, yet TCRdb's version contains in-frame clones alone and is incomplete. Among approximately 160,000 clones, 84% were seen once, and the ten largest hold about 7.2%. Material: peripheral blood. The chain is built from TRBV10-3 and TRBJ1-2, with D hard to call. The origin of this receptor is a woman in her forties or fifties in a cohort sampled during active or convalescent COVID-19. The CDR3 region is CAISALSYGYTF. The CDR3 DNA reads TGTGCCATCAGTGCCCTTAGCTATGGCTACACCTTC.